These 23 T cell receptor beta chains share one sample of origin, sequenced in a study of blood T cell repertoires in COVID-19. Data came from immunoSEQ multiplex PCR; TCRdb stores just in-frame clones and leaves some out. The repertoire holds roughly 230,000 clones, with 85% as singletons. Sequencing was carried out using peripheral blood. The receptor set was obtained from an older woman with active or convalescent COVID-19.

This clone was seen more than once but under ten times. The chain recombines TRBV19 with TRBJ1-1; D might be TRBD1 (6 bases). V was trimmed by 1 base and J by 1 base, leaving 10 bases between them. From germline, CDR1 is LNHDA and CDR2 SQIVND (reference sequence). This CDR3 comprises 15 residues. The DNA for the CDR3 is TGTGCCAGTAGTATAGGGGGACATTGGAACACTGAAGCTTTCTTT. Amino acid sequence: CASSIGGHWNTEAFF.

Comments on this clone: Within the sample, other DNA sequences also encode this same CDR3. V and J are TRBV5-1 and TRBJ1-1; D perhaps matches TRBD1 (6 bases). Trimming stripped 0 bases from V and 1 base from J, with 13 bases between. This CDR3 region has 16 residues. The V gene's germline CDR1 is SGHRS and CDR2 YFSETQ. The CDR3 loop is CASSLDGGAGNTEAFF. Written as DNA, the CDR3 is TGCGCCAGCAGCTTGGATGGGGGCGCGGGGAACACTGAAGCTTTCTTT.

The genes are TRBV11-2 and TRBJ2-5; D is perhaps TRBD2 (5 bases). V lost 3 bases and J lost 4, with 15 bases in between. The CDR3 loop spans 15 amino acids. Germline lookup yields CDR1 SGHAT and CDR2 FQNNGV. The CDR3 coding sequence is TGTGCCAGCAGCTTGGACGGGGATTTGGGAGAGACCCAGTACTTC. Translated: CASSLDGDLGETQYF.

This clone showed up just once. This sequence joins TRBV3-1 (or the pseudogene TRBV3-2) and TRBJ2-3, with TRBD2 as a possible D gene (5 bases). The germline V and J ends were trimmed by 1 base and 0 bases, with 5 bases remaining between them. This CDR3 contains 14 residues. Germline loops: CDR1 LGHDT, CDR2 YNNKEL (reference sequence). CDR3 sequence reads: CASSQGTSTDTQYF. The CDR3 DNA is TGTGCCAGCAGCCAAGGGACTAGCACAGATACGCAGTATTTT.

The gene calls are TRBV12-3 or TRBV12-4 and TRBJ2-5, with D possibly TRBD2 on 5 matching bases. This CDR3 contains 11 residues. The ends were cut back, 5 bases at V and 5 bases at J, with 6 bases in the middle. CDR3 nucleotides: TGTGCCAGCAGTGGCGGGGAGACCCAGTACTTC. Amino acid sequence: CASSGGETQYF.

The J gene is TRBJ1-2, the V gene TRBV28; TRBD1 agrees at 10 bases. The CDR3 length is 18 residues. Germline V gene lookup returns CDR1 MDHEN and CDR2 SYDVKM. The junction had 10 bases not matched to a gene; V was cut back by 3 bases and J by 0 bases. The CDR3 DNA reads TGTGCCAGCAGTTTGACCAGGGGACAGGGGCGGCCTAACTATGGCTACACCTTC. This sequence encodes CASSLTRGQGRPNYGYTF.

J is TRBJ1-1 and V is TRBV30; TRBD1 might be the D (5 bases). V lost 8 bases and J 3 bases, leaving 13 bases between the germline ends. Germline V gene sequence: CDR1 GTSNPN, CDR2 SVGIG (reference sequence). The CDR3 runs to 12 residues. The CDR3: CATKGGDTEAFF. For the CDR3, the DNA is TGTGCCACCAAAGGAGGGGACACTGAAGCTTTCTTT.

V gene TRBV11-3 combines with J gene TRBJ1-4; TRBD1 agrees at 8 bases. The CDR3 is 20 amino acids. The junction had 24 bases not matched to a gene; V was cut back by 7 bases and J by 5 bases. Germline assignment: CDR1 SGHNT and CDR2 YENEEA. The CDR3 reads CASTHLSRLTGALRNEKLFF. DNA of the CDR3: TGTGCCAGCACCCATTTGTCCCGATTGACAGGGGCGCTTAGGAATGAAAAACTGTTTTTT. The full variable domain, its missing parts supplied by reference TRBV11-3 and TRBJ1-4, is EAGVVQSPRYKIIEKKQPVAFWCNPISGHNTLYWYLQNLGQGPELLIRYENEEAVDDSQLPKDRFSAERLKGVDSTLKIQPAELGDSAVYLCASTHLSRLTGALRNEKLFFGSGTQLSVL.

V and J are TRBV9 and TRBJ2-5; D is perhaps TRBD1 (5 bases). The CDR3 loop spans 13 amino acids. V lost 0 bases and J lost 5, with 8 bases in between. From germline, CDR1 is SGDLS and CDR2 YYNGEE. CDR3 amino acids: CASSVAPGETQYF. The CDR3 DNA sequence: TGTGCCAGCAGCGTAGCTCCAGGGGAGACCCAGTACTTC.

The J gene is TRBJ2-2, the V gene TRBV7-6; unclear D gene. The germline CDR1 and CDR2 sequences are SGHVS and FNYEAQ. V lost 1 base and J lost 5, with 8 bases in between. The CDR3 is 14 amino acids. This CDR3 reads CASSLESQTGELFF. The CDR3 DNA sequence: TGTGCCAGCAGCTTAGAGTCCCAGACCGGGGAGCTGTTTTTT.

The rearrangement uses TRBV19 and TRBJ1-4, with 10 bases identical to TRBD1. The length of the CDR3 is 15 residues. Trimming cost V 3 bases and J 10 bases; bases outside gene matches: 8. Germline CDR1 reads LNHDA; CDR2 reads SQIVND (reference sequence). CDR3 in amino acids: CASSISWDRGGKLFF. The CDR3 DNA sequence: TGTGCCAGTAGTATTAGTTGGGACAGGGGCGGAAAACTGTTTTTT. Full variable domain (rest looked up from reference TRBV19 and TRBJ1-4): DGGITQSPKYLFRKEGQNVTLSCEQNLNHDAMYWYRQDPGQGLRLIYYSQIVNDFQKGDIAEGYSVSREKKESFPLTVTSAQKNPTAFYLCASSISWDRGGKLFFGSGTQLSVL.

In this sample, this clone turned up once. The chain has TRBV5-1 and TRBJ2-6; D is perhaps TRBD1 (6 bases). The CDR3 is made up of 18 amino acids. V lost 3 bases to trimming and J lost 3 bases, with 19 bases between them. Germline V gives CDR1 SGHRS, CDR2 YFSETQ. CDR3 in DNA: TGCGCCAGCAGCTCGGTCGTGGCAGGGGTTCGTGGGGCCAACGTCCTGACTTTC. Translated, it gives CASSSVVAGVRGANVLTF.

This rearrangement joins TRBV11-1 to TRBJ2-4; the match to TRBD2 covers 7 bases. The trim removed 5 bases at V and 8 bases at J, leaving 12 bases unmatched. The CDR3 loop spans 15 amino acids. Germline assignment: CDR1 SGHAT and CDR2 FQDESV (reference sequence). CDR3 sequence reads: CASSIHQGGVYIQYF. The DNA for the CDR3 is TGTGCCAGCAGCATTCATCAGGGAGGGGTATACATTCAGTACTTC.

V and J are TRBV7-2 and TRBJ2-7, with 12 positions matching TRBD2. J lost 5 bases, V lost 4 bases, and 9 bases had no gene match. The germline V gene has CDR1 SGHTA and CDR2 FQGNSA. The CDR3 consists of 16 residues. The CDR3 DNA reads TGTGCCAGCAGCTCGGGGACTAGCGGGTATCCCGACGAGCAGTACTTC. It yields the protein CASSSGTSGYPDEQYF.

CDR3 region: CASSTLQGWDEKLFF. The CDR3 nucleotides are TGTGCCAGCAGCACCCTACAGGGGTGGGATGAAAAACTGTTTTTT. The chain links TRBV7-8 to TRBJ1-4, with 7 bases identical to TRBD1. J lost 6 bases, V lost 5 bases, and 9 bases had no gene match. This CDR3 has 15 amino acids. From germline, CDR1 is SGHVS and CDR2 FQNEAQ.

The V gene is TRBV9, the J gene TRBJ1-6; possibly TRBD1 for D (6 bases). The CDR3 contains 15 residues. CDR1 is SGDLS and CDR2 is YYNGEE in the germline V gene. V was cut by 4 bases and J by 8 bases, with 16 bases left in between. CDR3 amino acids: CASSLLDSFHSPLHF. Here the CDR3 DNA reads TGTGCCAGCAGCCTCCTGGACAGTTTTCATTCACCCCTCCACTTT.

The CDR3 nucleotides read TGTGCCAGCAGCTTGGAAGGGGCAGGGGAGACCCAGTACTTC. It translates to CASSLEGAGETQYF. The chain carries TRBV5-8 and TRBJ2-5; D possibly corresponds to TRBD1 (5 bases). Trimming removed 0 bases from V and 5 bases from J, with 11 bases in between. The CDR3 is 14 amino acids. From germline, CDR1 is SGHTS and CDR2 YDEGEE.

This clone has only one observation. This chain joins TRBV5-6 and TRBJ1-2; no definite D call. CDR1 is SGHDT and CDR2 is YYEEEE in the germline V gene. The length of the CDR3 is 14 residues. Trimming removed 4 bases from V and 1 base from J, with 11 bases in between. The CDR3 reads CASSRQTVNYGYTF. The CDR3 nucleotides read TGTGCCAGCAGCCGACAAACAGTTAACTATGGCTACACCTTC.

The V call is TRBV10-1, the J call TRBJ2-2; perhaps TRBD1 as D (5 bases). The CDR3 is made up of 15 amino acids. Trimming removed 0 bases from V and 4 bases from J, with 9 bases in between. Germline values: CDR1 WNHNN, CDR2 SYGVQD (reference sequence). CDR3 sequence reads: CASSESGHPTGELFF. Written as DNA, the CDR3 is TGCGCCAGCAGTGAGTCAGGACACCCCACCGGGGAGCTGTTTTTT.

The chain is built from TRBV18 and TRBJ2-6; TRBD1 aligns across 10 bases. CDR1 is KGHSH and CDR2 is LQKENI in the germline V gene. The ends lost 4 bases at V and 2 bases at J; junction bases unmatched: 2. The CDR3 extends over 16 amino acids. The CDR3 sequence is CASSLTGGAGANVLTF. In DNA form, the CDR3 reads TGTGCCAGCTCACTGACAGGGGGCGCTGGGGCCAACGTCCTGACTTTC. The complete variable domain, with remaining parts taken from reference TRBV18 and TRBJ2-6, reads NAGVMQNPRHLVRRRGQEARLRCSPMKGHSHVYWYRQLPEEGLKFMVYLQKENIIDESGMPKERFSAEFPKEGPSILRIQQVVRGDSAAYFCASSLTGGAGANVLTFGAGSRLTVL.

This clone has just one count. The V gene is TRBV28, the J gene TRBJ2-5; TRBD1 matches at 9 bases. The germline gives CDR1 MDHEN, CDR2 SYDVKM. The V gene end was trimmed by 3 bases and the J gene end by 5 bases; junction bases not matched to a gene: 7. The CDR3 has 15 amino acids. The CDR3 spells CASSFAGTGSETQYF. The CDR3 DNA follows: TGTGCCAGCAGTTTTGCGGGGACAGGGAGTGAGACCCAGTACTTC. Together with reference TRBV28 and TRBJ2-5, the CDR3 gives the full variable domain: DVKVTQSSRYLVKRTGEKVFLECVQDMDHENMFWYRQDPGLGLRLIYFSYDVKMKEKGDIPEGYSVSREKKERFSLILESASTNQTSMYLCASSFAGTGSETQYFGPGTRLLVL.

This clone has a single count. The chain couples TRBV7-6 to TRBJ2-3; TRBD2 agrees at 7 bases. The V gene end was trimmed by 1 base and the J gene end by 6 bases; junction bases not matched to a gene: 13. Per germline, CDR1 SGHVS and CDR2 FNYEAQ. The CDR3 length is 17 residues. CDR3 protein: CASSLVRRGTSADTQYF. In DNA, the CDR3 is TGTGCCAGCAGCTTAGTCCGGCGGGGGACTTCGGCGGATACGCAGTATTTT.

The rearrangement joins TRBV30 to TRBJ1-1; 7 nucleotides line up with TRBD1. CDR1 is GTSNPN, CDR2 SVGIG, per germline (reference sequence). After removal of 3 bases from V and 5 bases from J, the junction contained 9 bases not matched to a gene. The CDR3 length is 14 residues. The CDR3 DNA reads as TGTGCCTGGAGCCGACAGGGTGGAGGGACTGAAGCTTTCTTT. It is translated as CAWSRQGGGTEAFF.